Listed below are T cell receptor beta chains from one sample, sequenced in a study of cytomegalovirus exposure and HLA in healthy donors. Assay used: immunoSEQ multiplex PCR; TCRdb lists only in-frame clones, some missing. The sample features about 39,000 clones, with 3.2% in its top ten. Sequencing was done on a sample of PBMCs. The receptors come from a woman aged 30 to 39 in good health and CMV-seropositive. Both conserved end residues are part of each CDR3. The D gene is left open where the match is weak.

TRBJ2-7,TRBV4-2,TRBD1,TGTGCCAGCAGCCAACTTGGGACAGGGTCGGACACCTACGAGCAGTACTTC,CASSQLGTGSDTYEQYF
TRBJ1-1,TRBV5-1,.,TGCGCCAGCAGCTTACAGGGAATCGGCCCCACTGAAGCTTTCTTT,CASSLQGIGPTEAFF
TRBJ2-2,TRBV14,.,TGTGCCAGCAGCCAAGGTGGAGCCCAAACCGGGGAGCTGTTTTTT,CASSQGGAQTGELFF
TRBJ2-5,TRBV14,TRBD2,TGTGCCAGCAGCCAAGTGACTAGCGGGGGGACCCTTCAAGAGACCCAGTACTTC,CASSQVTSGGTLQETQYF
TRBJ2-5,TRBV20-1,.,TGCAGTGCTAGTATTCAAGAGACCCAGTACTTC,CSASIQETQYF
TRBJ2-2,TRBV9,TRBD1,TGTGCCAGCAGCACCCGACCAGGGGGTGGGGGGGAGCTGTTTTTT,CASSTRPGGGGELFF
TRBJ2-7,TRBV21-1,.,TGTGCCAGCAAAGGTGGAGCGGACGAGCAGTACTTC,CASKGGADEQYF
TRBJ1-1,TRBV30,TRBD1,TGTGCCTGGAGTCCCACGACAGGGGTGAACACTGAAGCTTTCTTT,CAWSPTTGVNTEAFF
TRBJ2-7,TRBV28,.,TGTGCCAGCTCGCTCAACAGCTACGAGCAGTACTTC,CASSLNSYEQYF
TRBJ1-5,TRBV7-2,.,TGTGCCAGCAGCCCCGCGGGCCAGGGGAGCAATCAGCCCCAGCATTTT,CASSPAGQGSNQPQHF
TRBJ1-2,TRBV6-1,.,TGTGCCAGCAGTGAATCGGGGGGGACCTATGGCTACACCTTC,CASSESGGTYGYTF
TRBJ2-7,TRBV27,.,TGTGCCAGCAGTTTAACCAGGGGGGATCACGAGCAGTACTTC,CASSLTRGDHEQYF
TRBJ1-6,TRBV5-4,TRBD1,TGTGCCAGCAGCCTCAGGGCGACAGGGTTTAATTCACCCCTCCACTTT,CASSLRATGFNSPLHF
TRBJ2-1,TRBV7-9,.,TGTGCCAGCAGCTTCGGGAGAAATAACGACAATGAGCAGTTCTTC,CASSFGRNNDNEQFF
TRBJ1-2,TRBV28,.,TGTGCCAGCAGTCCCAGACAGGCTCTGGGTGGCTACACCTTC,CASSPRQALGGYTF